This T cell receptor (beta chain) was captured by sequencing in a study of identical twins. Template switching (which added a universal primer site) was used, and cDNA carried unique molecular identifiers. One entry per CDR3 protein, called by TCRdb with MiXCR from the 5' RACE reads. The sample consists of roughly 230,000 distinct CDR3 sequences, approximately 8.3% of them appearing once. The CDR3 is made up of 13 amino acids. The junction had 0 bases not matched to a gene; V was cut back by 6 bases and J by 5 bases. The germline gives CDR1 MNHEY, CDR2 SMNVEV (reference sequence). Separately, the same data were catalogued under a study of yellow fever vaccine responses in identical twins.

This TCR was sampled from a young woman in good health. The chain couples TRBV27 to TRBJ2-1; 11 bases are shared with TRBD2. Sequenced input: CD8+ T cells sorted from blood. This chain's CDR3 is CASRTSGDNEQFF. CDR3 in DNA: TGTGCCAGCAGGACTAGCGGGGACAATGAGCAGTTCTTC.